A selection of T cell receptor beta chains follows, all from one sample in a study of blood T cell repertoires in COVID-19. Produced via immunoSEQ multiplex PCR; TCRdb's table is partial and in-frame only. The top ten hold roughly 1.9% of the sample, which has hundreds of thousands of clones, approximately 86% seen once. Sequenced material: peripheral blood. The receptors originated from a young woman who had recovered from COVID-19. The CDR3 runs from the conserved cysteine through the conserved F or W. A D gene is named only where the DNA matches it firmly. For some rows the clone size is stated as once, few or many, or as a class when expanded; others skip it.

V,J,size,D,DNA,CDR3
TRBV11-2,TRBJ2-1,.,TRBD2,TGTGCCAGCATTTATGTCGGAGCGGGAGCTGGTGAGCAGTTCTTC,CASIYVGAGAGEQFF
TRBV19,TRBJ1-1,.,TRBD1,TGTGCCAGTAACCCCGGGACAGGGGGCACTGAAGCTTTCTTT,CASNPGTGGTEAFF
TRBV7-2,TRBJ2-3,.,TRBD1,TGTGCCAGCAGCCAAGGGACAGGGGAAGATACGCAGTATTTT,CASSQGTGEDTQYF
TRBV11-2,TRBJ2-4,.,.,TGTGCCAGCAGCTTAGTTGTATCTGAAAACATTCAGTACTTC,CASSLVVSENIQYF
TRBV27,TRBJ2-7,.,.,TGTGCCAGCAGTTTTAGCGGCTCCTACGAGCAGTACTTC,CASSFSGSYEQYF
TRBV27,TRBJ2-2,.,TRBD1,TGTGCCAGCAGGGGACAGGAGGCAGCCGGGGAGCTGTTTTTT,CASRGQEAAGELFF
TRBV5-6,TRBJ1-1,.,TRBD1,TGTGCCAGCAGCAAGACAGGGTCGAACACTGAAGCTTTCTTT,CASSKTGSNTEAFF
TRBV12-3/TRBV12-4,TRBJ2-1,.,.,TGTGCCAGCAGGGTAGGGGGTGGGGCTGAGCAGTTCTTC,CASRVGGGAEQFF
TRBV28,TRBJ1-1,.,TRBD1,TGTGCCAGCAGTTCCCTGATAATAAGACAGGGGGAAACTGAAGCTTTCTTT,CASSSLIIRQGETEAFF
TRBV3-1/TRBV3-2,TRBJ1-1,.,TRBD1,TGTGCCAGCAGCCGCGGGACAGACACTGAAGCTTTCTTT,CASSRGTDTEAFF
TRBV24-1,TRBJ2-1,.,.,TGTGCCACCAGTGATACCAGATCCCTAGACAATGAGCAGTTCTTC,CATSDTRSLDNEQFF
TRBV2,TRBJ1-5,.,.,TGTGCCAGCAGGTATGATCCGAGACAGCCCTATAGCAATCAGCCCCAGCATTTT,CASRYDPRQPYSNQPQHF
TRBV29-1,TRBJ1-3,.,TRBD1,TGCAGCGTTGAAGATTCACAGGGGTCTGGAAACACCATATATTTT,CSVEDSQGSGNTIYF
TRBV9,TRBJ2-7,.,.,TGTGCCAGCAGCGTAACGCGGAGTACTAGCCTCGAGCAGTACTTC,CASSVTRSTSLEQYF
TRBV4-1,TRBJ1-1,.,.,TGCGCCAGCAGCCAAGCCCCAGTGAACACTGAAGCTTTCTTT,CASSQAPVNTEAFF
TRBV29-1,TRBJ1-1,once,.,TGCAGCGTTGTAGCAGGGGAGGGCACTGAAGCTTTCTTT,CSVVAGEGTEAFF
TRBV24-1,TRBJ2-5,.,.,TGTGCCACCAGTGCCATCGGGGAGACCCAGTACTTC,CATSAIGETQYF
TRBV7-2,TRBJ2-7,.,.,TGTGCCAGCAGCCCGAGCTCCTACGAGCAGTACTTC,CASSPSSYEQYF
TRBV9,TRBJ2-1,.,TRBD2,TGTGCCAGCAGCCCCCGTGGAGCGGGAGGGCCGGGTGAGCAGTTCTTC,CASSPRGAGGPGEQFF
TRBV5-1,TRBJ1-1,.,.,TGCGCCAGCACCTCAGGGCAGTCGAACACTGAAGCTTTCTTT,CASTSGQSNTEAFF
TRBV20-1,TRBJ2-5,.,TRBD1,TGCAGTGCCAGTACCGGGACAGGGGGGAAAGAGACCCAGTACTTC,CSASTGTGGKETQYF
TRBV19,TRBJ1-4,.,TRBD1,TGTGCCAGTAGTAGAGGACAGGGTGGTGAAAAACTGTTTTTT,CASSRGQGGEKLFF
TRBV5-4,TRBJ2-3,.,TRBD1,TGTGCCAGCAGCTCGAACGACAGGGACGTTGATACGCAGTATTTT,CASSSNDRDVDTQYF
TRBV7-6,TRBJ2-3,.,TRBD2,TGTGCCAGCAGCTTGCGGACTAGCGGAGTAGTCACAGATACGCAGTATTTT,CASSLRTSGVVTDTQYF
TRBV14,TRBJ1-1,few,TRBD1,TGTGCCAGCAGCCAAGTGGGGGGACAGGCCCTTACTGAAGCTTTCTTT,CASSQVGGQALTEAFF
TRBV28,TRBJ2-7,.,.,TGTGCCAGCAGGCGCCCGAACGAGCAGTACTTC,CASRRPNEQYF
TRBV19,TRBJ1-5,.,.,TGTGCCGCCGCAGAGTTGGAGAGGAAGCCCCAGCATTTT,CAAAELERKPQHF
TRBV2,TRBJ1-6,.,.,TGTGCCAGCAGTGAATGGACGGGGAATTCACCCCTCCACTTT,CASSEWTGNSPLHF
TRBV7-2,TRBJ1-1,.,.,TGTGCCAGCAGCTCGCGTTCGGGGAACACTGAAGCTTTCTTT,CASSSRSGNTEAFF
TRBV4-1,TRBJ2-4,.,TRBD1,TGCGCCAGCAGCCAAGATCGCGGGACAGGGCAAAACATTCAGTACTTC,CASSQDRGTGQNIQYF
TRBV12-3/TRBV12-4,TRBJ1-2,.,TRBD1,TGTGCCACCTGGACAGGGAGACATGGCTACACCTTC,CATWTGRHGYTF
TRBV28,TRBJ2-6,.,TRBD2,TGTGCCAGCAGCCCCCCGGGACTAGCGGGAGGATGGCCGGGATTTTCTGGGGCCAACGTCCTGACTTTC,CASSPPGLAGGWPGFSGANVLTF
TRBV2,TRBJ2-2,.,.,TGTGCCAGCAGGAATACAGTTGGCGGGGAGCTGTTTTTT,CASRNTVGGELFF
TRBV5-5,TRBJ1-5,.,.,TGTGCCAGCAGCCACAGGACGGATTATCAGCCCCAGCATTTT,CASSHRTDYQPQHF
TRBV3-1/TRBV3-2,TRBJ1-2,.,.,TGTGCCAGCAGCCGGGGGCCTGGGGACTATGGCTACACCTTC,CASSRGPGDYGYTF
TRBV12-3/TRBV12-4,TRBJ1-5,once,.,TGTGCCAGCAGTTTAGCCATCAATCAGCCCCAGCATTTT,CASSLAINQPQHF
TRBV3-1/TRBV3-2,TRBJ1-2,.,TRBD1,TGTGCCAGCAGAGGGACAGGGATAAGCTATGGCTACACCTTC,CASRGTGISYGYTF
TRBV27,TRBJ1-1,.,TRBD1,TGTGCCAGCAGTTTCTCCGGGACAGCCGAAGCTTTCTTT,CASSFSGTAEAFF
TRBV7-2,TRBJ2-7,.,TRBD2,TGTGCCAGCAGCCTCCGAGCGGGAAAGACTTCCTACGAGCAGTACTTC,CASSLRAGKTSYEQYF
TRBV28,TRBJ2-2,.,.,TGTGCCAGCAGCTCTACAGGGTTGGGCACCGGGGAGCTGTTTTTT,CASSSTGLGTGELFF
TRBV3-1/TRBV3-2,TRBJ2-7,.,.,TGTGCCAGCAGTCTCGACTATCAGGCCTACGAGCAGTACTTC,CASSLDYQAYEQYF
TRBV11-2,TRBJ2-1,.,.,TGTGCCAGCAGTCTTCTAGCGAGCTCCTACAATGAGCAGTTCTTC,CASSLLASSYNEQFF
TRBV30,TRBJ1-5,.,.,TGTGCCTGGAGTCGAGGGGGTCAGCCCCAGCATTTT,CAWSRGGQPQHF
TRBV9,TRBJ2-7,.,.,TGTGCCAGCAGCGTACGGGCGGGACCCTACGAGCAGTACTTC,CASSVRAGPYEQYF
TRBV6-5,TRBJ2-7,.,.,TGTGCCAGCAGCCACAGGGAATTCCACGAGCAGTACTTC,CASSHREFHEQYF
TRBV29-1,TRBJ2-5,.,TRBD2,TGCAGCGTTTCCGGACTAGCGGGAGCCGAGACCCAGTACTTC,CSVSGLAGAETQYF
TRBV11-2,TRBJ2-3,.,TRBD2,TGTGCCAGCAGCCGACTAGCGGGGTCTACAGATACGCAGTATTTT,CASSRLAGSTDTQYF
TRBV6-5,TRBJ1-2,.,TRBD1,TGTGCCAGCGGGGGGACAGGGATAGGCTATGGCTACACCTTC,CASGGTGIGYGYTF